This TCR beta chain was identified during a study of T cells in Graves' hyperthyroidism and ophthalmopathy. Study-wide results and limits: By a 13 V-J model, ophthalmopathy was set apart from stable hyperthyroidism. Most expanded thyroid clonotypes above 0.001 recurred in blood. Ophthalmopathy prediction by the model preceded onset by a median about 6.5 months.

Turning to this clonotype: Its antigen remains unidentified.

Clinical symptoms, serum thyroxine and TRAb, thyroid ultrasound and orbital computed tomography were used for the diagnoses. The CDR3 regions of TCR beta were amplified from RNA transcripts. The primer set for the first-round RT-PCR of the TCR CDR3 was HTBI. In TCRdb, the multiplex PCR reads were re-called with MiXCR into one record per CDR3 protein. Altogether hundreds of thousands of distinct CDR3 sequences are present, less than 45% being singletons, with the ten largest covering less than 9%. This CDR3 is built from 13 residues. Germline V gene sequence: CDR1 SGHDT, CDR2 YYEEEE. Between the trimmed V and J ends, which lost 4 bases and 0 bases, there was a span of 8 bases.

Sequenced material: peripheral blood or thyroid tissue (not recorded which). The J gene is TRBJ2-7, the V gene TRBV5-6, with D hard to call. The source of this sequence is an adult man with Graves' disease, either hyperthyroidism or ophthalmopathy (not recorded which). This CDR3 is CASSPVNSYEQYF. The CDR3 nucleotides are TGTGCCAGCAGCCCCGTTAACTCCTACGAGCAGTACTTC.